This entry concerns a single T cell receptor beta chain. Data came from immunoSEQ multiplex PCR; TCRdb stores just in-frame clones and leaves some out. The repertoire includes 50,000 or so clones, around 86% of them detected once, and about 2.7% sits in the top ten. Deletions cut 0 bases from V and 0 bases from J, with 12 bases between. Germline V lookup: CDR1 MGHRA, CDR2 YSYEKL. This CDR3 spans 16 amino acids. This sample is part of a study of control samples from healthy donors and cancer patients. Sequences were obtained from PBMCs. This receptor was identified in a woman between 50 and 59 years old with lung cancer. The chain recombines TRBV4-1 with TRBJ2-7, with a tentative D call TRBD2 (6 bases). The CDR3 DNA is TGCGCCAGCAGCCAAGATGAAGAGGAGGGCTCCTACGAGCAGTACTTC. Translated: CASSQDEEEGSYEQYF.